What follows is one T cell receptor (beta chain) and its context. This entry is derived from a study of blood T cell repertoires in COVID-19. The overall study: From T cells, B-cell-depleted T cells, or PBMCs came the material, which was cDNA or gDNA.

Adults between roughly 18 and 95 years of age took part from 20 to 25 US areas. Participants had their cohort set by participant-reported clinical history. Original processing methods: How many nucleated cells were present was estimated from reference gene primer amplification. TCRdb's table, derived via immunoSEQ multiplex PCR, lists solely in-frame clones and lacks some. The D gene and trimming were derived from the DNA, and the V and J assignments and clone size from that table. The table records over 200,000 clones, roughly 87% of them present only once. The TCR was taken from a man in his late teens or twenties with acute COVID-19. The sequenced sample consisted of PBMCs or T cells enriched from blood (not recorded which).

CDR3 DNA sequence: TGTGCCAGTAGTATAATTACAACAGGCAGGGAAAAACTGTTTTTT. The encoded protein is CASSIITTGREKLFF. The gene calls are TRBV19 and TRBJ1-4; the D gene is possibly TRBD1 (5 bases). V was trimmed by 2 bases and J by 8 bases, leaving 15 bases between them. CDR3 size: 15 residues. Germline CDR1 and CDR2: LNHDA and SQIVND (reference sequence).